This TCR beta chain appears in the sequencing data of a study of T cell repertoires in cytomegalovirus infection. Overall study: Public TCR beta signatures provided an indication of both CMV infection and a matching HLA type. The study's findings and limits: Summed frequency of shared TCR beta families picked out CMV carriers who also had the relevant HLA. What dominated the ex vivo response were HLA-C-restricted CMV-specific TCR beta clonotypes.

The CDR3 is 18 residues long. With 2 bases clipped from V and 0 bases from J, the junction kept 11 bases outside the gene matches. The V gene's germline CDR1 is MNHEY and CDR2 SVGEGT. TCRdb passed the reads through MiXCR, listing each CDR3 protein once. Here the sample spans 200,000 or so distinct CDR3 sequences, roughly 27% being singletons. A word on this clonotype: Its antigen is not known.

The genes are TRBV6-2 or TRBV6-3 and TRBJ2-3; 7 bases line up with TRBD1. Sequencing used PBMCs. This sequence originates from a human donor in good health (CMV status not recorded). Some clones in this sample may be carry-over from other donors' samples. CDR3 region: CASSYTPGTVASTDTQYF. In DNA, the CDR3 is TGTGCCAGCAGTTACACCCCCGGGACAGTGGCTAGCACAGATACGCAGTATTTT.